Listed below are T cell receptor beta chains from one sample, sequenced in a study of Ad26.COV2.S vaccination and SARS-CoV-2 variants. Clones were read by immunoSEQ multiplex PCR, and TCRdb kept only the in-frame ones, dropping some. Of hundreds of thousands of clones in the sample, 80% to 90% were seen once. This specimen consisted of peripheral blood, obtained in a trial of Ad26.COV2.S vaccine versus placebo. The receptors shown here come from a person aged 18-60 years who received the Ad26.COV2.S COVID-19 vaccine or a placebo. CDR3s include the opening cysteine and the closing phenylalanine or tryptophan. A D gene is named only where the DNA matches it firmly. Clone size is stated in some rows and not others, as once, few, many or a class when expanded.

cdr3_aa	cdr3_nt	cdr3_length	j_call	clone_size	d_call	v_call
CASSRLLFSGNTIYF	TGTGCCAGCAGCAGGCTTTTGTTCTCTGGAAACACCATATATTTT	15	TRBJ1-3	NA	NA	TRBV6-5
CASSLSPTGFGNTIYF	TGTGCCAGCAGCTTATCCCCGACAGGGTTTGGAAACACCATATATTTT	16	TRBJ1-3	NA	TRBD1	TRBV7-9
CASSPGRTGELFF	TGTGCCAGCAGCCCAGGGCGTACCGGGGAGCTGTTTTTT	13	TRBJ2-2	once	NA	TRBV12-3/TRBV12-4
CASSESTRGRRSNQPQHF	TGCGCCAGCAGTGAGTCGACTCGGGGGAGACGTAGCAATCAGCCCCAGCATTTT	18	TRBJ1-5	NA	NA	TRBV10-1
CASSMTRNQPQHF	TGTGCCAGTAGTATGACCAGGAATCAGCCCCAGCATTTT	13	TRBJ1-5	NA	NA	TRBV19
CASSLRHGGEQYF	TGTGCCAGCAGCTTACGACACGGAGGGGAGCAGTACTTC	13	TRBJ2-7	NA	NA	TRBV11-2
CASSLDGYTF	TGTGCCAGCAGCTTAGATGGCTACACCTTC	10	TRBJ1-2	NA	NA	TRBV7-2
CASTPGGGSYEQYF	TGTGCCAGCACTCCGGGAGGGGGCTCCTACGAGCAGTACTTC	14	TRBJ2-7	NA	TRBD2	TRBV7-9
CASSPPTGAGGNTIYF	TGTGCCAGCTCACCCCCGACGGGGGCAGGGGGAAACACCATATATTTT	16	TRBJ1-3	once	NA	TRBV18
CASSLGNNEQFF	TGTGCCAGCAGCTTGGGAAACAATGAGCAGTTCTTC	12	TRBJ2-1	NA	NA	TRBV13
CASSLERRGRRYNEQFF	TGTGCCAGCAGCTTAGAGCGTCGGGGGCGTAGGTACAATGAGCAGTTCTTC	17	TRBJ2-1	NA	NA	TRBV7-9
CASSVGGTQETQYF	TGTGCCAGCAGCGTCGGGGGGACCCAAGAGACCCAGTACTTC	14	TRBJ2-5	NA	TRBD2	TRBV9
CATSDASVSTDTQYF	TGTGCCACCAGTGATGCTAGCGTGAGCACAGATACGCAGTATTTT	15	TRBJ2-3	NA	NA	TRBV24-1
CASRDRDQETQYF	TGCGCCAGCAGAGATAGAGACCAAGAGACCCAGTACTTC	13	TRBJ2-5	NA	NA	TRBV10-2
CASTQRTSGEGEQYF	TGTGCCAGCACCCAACGGACTAGCGGGGAGGGTGAGCAGTACTTC	15	TRBJ2-7	NA	TRBD2	TRBV27
CASSLIPRSNQPQHF	TGTGCCAGCAGTTTAATCCCGAGGAGCAATCAGCCCCAGCATTTT	15	TRBJ1-5	NA	NA	TRBV27
CASSQVGAEQFF	TGTGCCAGCAGCCAAGTTGGGGCGGAGCAGTTCTTC	12	TRBJ2-1	NA	NA	TRBV4-2
CASSRALYGTGYEKLFF	TGTGCCAGCAGCCGAGCTCTATATGGGACAGGGTATGAAAAACTGTTTTTT	17	TRBJ1-4	NA	TRBD1	TRBV27
CASSPGLGNYGYTF	TGTGCCAGCAGCCCGGGGTTAGGGAACTATGGCTACACCTTC	14	TRBJ1-2	NA	NA	TRBV7-9
CASSLGNSPLHF	TGCGCCAGCAGCTTGGGGAATTCACCCCTCCACTTT	12	TRBJ1-6	NA	NA	TRBV5-1
CASSHGRRQLVDTQYF	TGTGCCAGCAGCCACGGACGGCGGCAGTTGGTTGATACGCAGTATTTT	16	TRBJ2-3	NA	NA	TRBV5-6
CASSWWQEGNIQYF	TGTGCCAGCAGCTGGTGGCAGGAAGGAAACATTCAGTACTTC	14	TRBJ2-4	once	NA	TRBV5-6
CASSQGARGTGELFF	TGCGCCAGCAGCCAAGGGGCCAGGGGTACCGGGGAGCTGTTTTTT	15	TRBJ2-2	NA	NA	TRBV4-1